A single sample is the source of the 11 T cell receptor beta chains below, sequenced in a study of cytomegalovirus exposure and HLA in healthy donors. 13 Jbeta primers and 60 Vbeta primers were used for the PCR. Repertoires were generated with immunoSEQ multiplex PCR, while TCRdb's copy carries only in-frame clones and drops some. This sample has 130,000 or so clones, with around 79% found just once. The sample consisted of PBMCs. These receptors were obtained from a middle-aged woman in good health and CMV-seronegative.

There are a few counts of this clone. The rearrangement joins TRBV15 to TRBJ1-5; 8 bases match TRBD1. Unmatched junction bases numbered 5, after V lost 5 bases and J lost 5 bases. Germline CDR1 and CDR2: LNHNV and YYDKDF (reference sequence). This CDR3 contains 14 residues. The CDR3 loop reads CATSEGQGDQPQHF. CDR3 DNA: TGTGCCACCAGCGAAGGACAGGGCGATCAGCCCCAGCATTTT. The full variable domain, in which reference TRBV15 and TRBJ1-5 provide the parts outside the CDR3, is DAMVIQNPRYQVTQFGKPVTLSCSQTLNHNVMYWYQQKSSQAPKLLFHYYDKDFNNEADTPDNFQSRRPNTSFCFLDIRSPGLGDTAMYLCATSEGQGDQPQHFGDGTRLSIL.

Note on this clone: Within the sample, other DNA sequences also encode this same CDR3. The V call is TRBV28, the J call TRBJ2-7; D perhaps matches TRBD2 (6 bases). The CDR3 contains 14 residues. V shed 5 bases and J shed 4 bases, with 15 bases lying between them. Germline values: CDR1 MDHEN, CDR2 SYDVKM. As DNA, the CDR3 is TGTGCCAGCAGTCGCCCCGGGAGAGGGTACGAGCAGTACTTC. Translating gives CASSRPGRGYEQYF.

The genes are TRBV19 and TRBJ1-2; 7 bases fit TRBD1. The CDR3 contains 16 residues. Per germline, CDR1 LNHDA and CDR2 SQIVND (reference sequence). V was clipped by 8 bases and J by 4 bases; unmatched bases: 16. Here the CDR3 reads CASGSGWAGGSYGYTF. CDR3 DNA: TGTGCCAGTGGGTCAGGTTGGGCAGGGGGATCCTATGGCTACACCTTC.

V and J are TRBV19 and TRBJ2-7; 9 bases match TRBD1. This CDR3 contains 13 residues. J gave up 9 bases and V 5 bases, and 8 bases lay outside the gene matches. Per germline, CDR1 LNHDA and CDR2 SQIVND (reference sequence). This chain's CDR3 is CASSGTGRMVQYF. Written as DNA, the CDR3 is TGTGCCAGTAGTGGGACAGGGAGGATGGTGCAGTACTTC.

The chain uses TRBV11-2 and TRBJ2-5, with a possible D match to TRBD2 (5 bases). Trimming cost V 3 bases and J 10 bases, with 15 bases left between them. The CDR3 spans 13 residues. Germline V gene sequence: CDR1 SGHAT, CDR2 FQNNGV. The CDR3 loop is CASSFLGSTNQYF. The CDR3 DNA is TGTGCCAGCAGCTTTCTAGGGAGTACCAACCAGTACTTC.

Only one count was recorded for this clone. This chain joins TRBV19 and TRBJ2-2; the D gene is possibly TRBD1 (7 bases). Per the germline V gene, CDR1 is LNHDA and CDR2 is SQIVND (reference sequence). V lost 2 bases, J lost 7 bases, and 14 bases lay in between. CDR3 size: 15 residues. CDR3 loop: CASSINTRGDGELFF. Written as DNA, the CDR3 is TGTGCCAGTAGTATAAACACCAGGGGGGACGGGGAGCTGTTTTTT.

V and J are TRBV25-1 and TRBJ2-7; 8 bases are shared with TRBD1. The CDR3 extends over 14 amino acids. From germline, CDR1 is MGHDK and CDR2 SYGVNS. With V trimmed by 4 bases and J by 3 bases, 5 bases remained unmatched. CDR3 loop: CASSVRGPVYEQYF. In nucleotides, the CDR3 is TGTGCCAGCAGTGTCAGGGGGCCCGTCTACGAGCAGTACTTC.

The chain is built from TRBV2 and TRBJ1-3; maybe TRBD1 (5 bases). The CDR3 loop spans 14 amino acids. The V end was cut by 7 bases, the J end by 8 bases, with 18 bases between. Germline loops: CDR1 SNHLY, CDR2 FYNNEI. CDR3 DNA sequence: TGTGCCAGCACCCCCAGGGTCCTTGGCGACACCATATATTTT. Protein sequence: CASTPRVLGDTIYF. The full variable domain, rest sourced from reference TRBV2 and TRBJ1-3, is EPEVTQTPSHQVTQMGQEVILRCVPISNHLYFYWYRQILGQKVEFLVSFYNNEISEKSEIFDDQFSVERPDGSNFTLKIRSTKLEDSAMYFCASTPRVLGDTIYFGEGSWLTVV.

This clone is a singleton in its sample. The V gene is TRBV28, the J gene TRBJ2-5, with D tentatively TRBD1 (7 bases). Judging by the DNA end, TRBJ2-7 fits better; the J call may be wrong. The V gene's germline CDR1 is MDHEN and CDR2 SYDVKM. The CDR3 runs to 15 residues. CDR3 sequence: CASSSPAGGINEQYF. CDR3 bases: TGTGCCAGCAGTTCCCCCGCAGGGGGGATAAACGAGCAGTACTTC.

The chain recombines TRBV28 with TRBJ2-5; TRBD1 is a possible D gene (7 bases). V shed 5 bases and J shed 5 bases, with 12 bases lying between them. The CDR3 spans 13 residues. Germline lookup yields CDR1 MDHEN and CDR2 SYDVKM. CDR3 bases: TGTGCCAGCAGTACAGGGGCGGGGGAGACCCAGTACTTC. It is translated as CASSTGAGETQYF.

In DNA form, the CDR3 reads TGTGCCAGCAGTTCACGGACAGAGAACTATGGCTACACCTTC. Residues: CASSSRTENYGYTF. The chain joins TRBV6-6 to TRBJ1-2; the D gene is possibly TRBD1 (6 bases). The ends were cut back, 4 bases at V and 2 bases at J, with 11 bases in the middle. Germline values: CDR1 MNHNY, CDR2 SVGAGI (reference sequence). The CDR3 has 14 amino acids.